This T cell receptor (beta chain) emerged from a study of blood T cell repertoires in COVID-19. This CDR3 is 19 amino acids long. Germline CDR1 SGHAT, CDR2 FQNNGV. Trimming pared 2 bases from V and 0 bases from J, leaving 20 bases between. The method was immunoSEQ multiplex PCR; TCRdb's version includes in-frame clones alone and lacks a portion of them. Of around 250,000 clones listed, around 90% are singletons. The receptor comes from a woman aged 35 to 49 who had been exposed to COVID-19. The sample consisted of PBMCs or T cells enriched from blood (not recorded which). This chain links TRBV11-2 with TRBJ1-3, with D tentatively TRBD1 (6 bases). This CDR3 is CASSLSFSGTLSSGNTIYF. The CDR3 DNA is TGTGCCAGCAGCTTATCGTTTTCCGGGACACTAAGCTCTGGAAACACCATATATTTT.